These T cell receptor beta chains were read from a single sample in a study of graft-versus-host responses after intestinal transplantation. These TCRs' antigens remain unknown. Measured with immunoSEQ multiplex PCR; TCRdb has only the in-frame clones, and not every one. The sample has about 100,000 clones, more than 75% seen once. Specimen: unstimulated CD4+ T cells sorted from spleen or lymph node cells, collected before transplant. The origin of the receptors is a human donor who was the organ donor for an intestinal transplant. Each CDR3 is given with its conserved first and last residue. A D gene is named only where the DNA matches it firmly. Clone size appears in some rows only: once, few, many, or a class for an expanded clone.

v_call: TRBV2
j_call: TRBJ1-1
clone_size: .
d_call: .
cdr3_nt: TGTGCCAGCAGCTACTCGCGGGACGAACAGGGAAACACTGAAGCTTTCTTT
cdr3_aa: CASSYSRDEQGNTEAFF

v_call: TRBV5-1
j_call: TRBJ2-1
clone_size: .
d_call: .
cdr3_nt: TGCGCCAGCAGCCTCGACCGGGACATGCCCTACAATGAGCAGTTCTTC
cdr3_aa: CASSLDRDMPYNEQFF

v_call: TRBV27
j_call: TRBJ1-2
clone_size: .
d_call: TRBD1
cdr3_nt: TGTGCCAGCAGGGGTCAGGGGGCACGTGGCTACACCTTC
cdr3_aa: CASRGQGARGYTF

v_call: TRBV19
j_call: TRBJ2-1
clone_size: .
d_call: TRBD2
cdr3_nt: TGTGCCAGTAGTATATTAGCGGGGGGGCCAGGGGAGCAGTTCTTC
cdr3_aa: CASSILAGGPGEQFF

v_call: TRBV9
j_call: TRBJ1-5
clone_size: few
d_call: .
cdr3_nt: TGTGCCAGCAGCGTAGGGGCAGGGGCTAATCAGCCCCAGCATTTT
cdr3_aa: CASSVGAGANQPQHF

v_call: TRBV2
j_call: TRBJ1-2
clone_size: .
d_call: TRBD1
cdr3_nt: TGTGCCAGCAGTCAACTCCTGGGACAGGACTATGGCTACACCTTC
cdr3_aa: CASSQLLGQDYGYTF

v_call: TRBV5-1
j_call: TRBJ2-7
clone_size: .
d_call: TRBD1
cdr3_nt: TGCGCCAGCAGCTTGGCGGGTAACAGGGGAGTCTACGAGCAGTACTTC
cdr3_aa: CASSLAGNRGVYEQYF

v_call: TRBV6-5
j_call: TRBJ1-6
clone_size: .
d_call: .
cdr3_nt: TGTGCCAGCCGCAGGTCCTCCTATAATTCACCCCTCCACTTT
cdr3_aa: CASRRSSYNSPLHF

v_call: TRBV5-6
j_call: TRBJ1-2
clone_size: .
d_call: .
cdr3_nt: TGTGCCAGCAGCTTTATGGGGTTGAACTATGGCTACACCTTC
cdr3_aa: CASSFMGLNYGYTF

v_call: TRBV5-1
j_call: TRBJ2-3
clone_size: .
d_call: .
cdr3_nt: TGCGCCAGCAGCCGAGACAGGCCTGAGGGAGATACGCAGTATTTT
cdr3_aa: CASSRDRPEGDTQYF

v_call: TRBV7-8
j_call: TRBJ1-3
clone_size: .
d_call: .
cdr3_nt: TGTGCCAGCAGCTTAGGCGGGGCGGGCACCATATATTTT
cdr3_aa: CASSLGGAGTIYF

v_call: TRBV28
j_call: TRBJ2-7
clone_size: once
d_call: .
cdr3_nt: TGTGCCAGCAGTTCCTCCTACGAGCAGTACTTC
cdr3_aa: CASSSSYEQYF

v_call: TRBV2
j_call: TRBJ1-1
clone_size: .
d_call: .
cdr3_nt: TGTGCCAGCATAGCCGCCCCGGGTAGCCGGTTGAACACTGAAGCTTTCTTT
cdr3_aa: CASIAAPGSRLNTEAFF

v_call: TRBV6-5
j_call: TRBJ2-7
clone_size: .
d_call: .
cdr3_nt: TGTGCCAGCAGTTACTCATCACTTTCGACCTACGAGCAGTACTTC
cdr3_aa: CASSYSSLSTYEQYF

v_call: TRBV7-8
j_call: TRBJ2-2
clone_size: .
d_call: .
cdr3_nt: TGTGCCAGCAGCAACCGGGCCCAGAACACCGGGGAGCTGTTTTTT
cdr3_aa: CASSNRAQNTGELFF

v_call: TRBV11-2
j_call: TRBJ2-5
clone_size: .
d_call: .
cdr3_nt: TGTGCCAGCAGCTTGAAAGAGACCCAGTACTTC
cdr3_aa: CASSLKETQYF

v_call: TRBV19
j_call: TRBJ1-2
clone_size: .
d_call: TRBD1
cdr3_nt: TGTGCCAGTAGCAAAACAGGGGATGGCTACACCTTC
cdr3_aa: CASSKTGDGYTF

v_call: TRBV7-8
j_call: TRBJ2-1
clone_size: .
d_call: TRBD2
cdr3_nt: TGTGCCAGCAGCTCTGCCTTCCACCCTTCTAGCGGGGTCTACAATGAGCAGTTCTTC
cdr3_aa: CASSSAFHPSSGVYNEQFF

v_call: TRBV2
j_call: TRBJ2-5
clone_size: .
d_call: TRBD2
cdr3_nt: TGTGCCAGCAACCGACTAGCGGGGCAAGAGACCCAGTACTTC
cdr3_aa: CASNRLAGQETQYF

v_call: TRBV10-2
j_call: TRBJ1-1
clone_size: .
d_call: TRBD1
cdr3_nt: TGCGCCAGCAGTGAATTAACAGGGGGAGCTTTCTTT
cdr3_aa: CASSELTGGAFF

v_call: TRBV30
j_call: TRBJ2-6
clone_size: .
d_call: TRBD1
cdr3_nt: TGTGCCTGGCGGGCCCCAGGGGGTTCTGGGGCCAACGTCCTGACTTTC
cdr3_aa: CAWRAPGGSGANVLTF

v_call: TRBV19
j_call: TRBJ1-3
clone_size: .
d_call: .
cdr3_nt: TGTGCCAGTAGTGCTGCGGCTGGAAACACCATATATTTT
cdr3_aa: CASSAAAGNTIYF

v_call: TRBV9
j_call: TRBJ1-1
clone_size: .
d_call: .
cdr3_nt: TGTGCCAGCAGCGTTGGTGCCGCGGAAACGAGGGACACTGAAGCTTTCTTT
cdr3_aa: CASSVGAAETRDTEAFF

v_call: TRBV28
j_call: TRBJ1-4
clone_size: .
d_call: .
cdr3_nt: TGTGCCAGCAGTTTGGCGGGGGGCGGACTTAATGAAAAACTGTTTTTT
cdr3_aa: CASSLAGGGLNEKLFF

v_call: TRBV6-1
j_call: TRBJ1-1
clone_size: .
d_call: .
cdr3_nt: TGTGCCAGCAGTGCCTCCCCGGGCACTGAAGCTTTCTTT
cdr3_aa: CASSASPGTEAFF

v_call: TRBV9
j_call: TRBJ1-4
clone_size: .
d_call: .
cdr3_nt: TGTGCCAGCAGCGGAGGGACCTCCAATGAAAAACTGTTTTTT
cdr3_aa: CASSGGTSNEKLFF

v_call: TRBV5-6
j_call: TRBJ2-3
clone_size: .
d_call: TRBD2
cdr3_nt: TGTGCCAGCAGCTTGGCCGTAGCGGGGGGGAGCACAGATACGCAGTATTTT
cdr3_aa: CASSLAVAGGSTDTQYF

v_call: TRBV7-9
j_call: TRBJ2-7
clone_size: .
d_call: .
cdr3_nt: TGTGCCAGCAGCGGCGAAGGCTTTTACGAGCAGTACTTC
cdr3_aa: CASSGEGFYEQYF

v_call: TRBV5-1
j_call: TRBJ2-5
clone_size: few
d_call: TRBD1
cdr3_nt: TGCGCCAGCAGCCAAGGGACAGGGGGCTTGGAGACCCAGTACTTC
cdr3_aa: CASSQGTGGLETQYF

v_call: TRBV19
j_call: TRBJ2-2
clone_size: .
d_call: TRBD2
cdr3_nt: TGTGCTTCAACAGCGGGAGGGGGGGGGCTCTTGCGCGGGGAGCTGTTTTTT
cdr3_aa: CASTAGGGGLLRGELFF

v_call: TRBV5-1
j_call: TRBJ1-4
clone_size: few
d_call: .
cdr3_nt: TGCGCCAGCAGCGGGCGCGGGACACCGAATGAAAAACTGTTTTTT
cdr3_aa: CASSGRGTPNEKLFF

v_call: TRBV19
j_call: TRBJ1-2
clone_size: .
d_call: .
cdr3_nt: TGTGCCAGTAGTATATTTGGGGCTGGCTACACCTTC
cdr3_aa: CASSIFGAGYTF

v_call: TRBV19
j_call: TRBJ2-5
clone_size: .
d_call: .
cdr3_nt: TGTGCCAGTAGTATAGTAGGGGGAGGAAGGGAGACCCAGTACTTC
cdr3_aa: CASSIVGGGRETQYF

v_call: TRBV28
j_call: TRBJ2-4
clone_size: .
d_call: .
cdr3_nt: TGTGCCAGCCTGCAGGGAGACATTCAGTACTTC
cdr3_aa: CASLQGDIQYF

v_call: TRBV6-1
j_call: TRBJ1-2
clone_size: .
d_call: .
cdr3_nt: TGTGCCAGCAGTGGAAGATCGACAGGAAGTGCTTCTTCCTATGGCTACACCTTC
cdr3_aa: CASSGRSTGSASSYGYTF

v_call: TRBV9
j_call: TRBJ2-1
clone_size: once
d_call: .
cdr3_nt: TGTGCCAGCAGCGTAGACTTCTCGAGGGACAATGAGCAGTTCTTC
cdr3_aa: CASSVDFSRDNEQFF

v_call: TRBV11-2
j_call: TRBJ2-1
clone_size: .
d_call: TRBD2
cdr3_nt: TGTGCCAGCAGCCTAGGATTAAGGGAGGGTGAGCAGTTCTTC
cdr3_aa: CASSLGLREGEQFF

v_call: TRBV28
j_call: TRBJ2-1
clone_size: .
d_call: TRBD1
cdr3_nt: TGTGCCAGCAGTTTAAGGGGGGGCGGACAGGGGGCCCGTGAGGGTGAGCAGTTCTTC
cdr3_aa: CASSLRGGGQGAREGEQFF

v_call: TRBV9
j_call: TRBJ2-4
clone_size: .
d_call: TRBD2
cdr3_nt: TGTGCCAGCAGCGTAGGGGGGGGGAACATTCAGTACTTC
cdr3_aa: CASSVGGGNIQYF

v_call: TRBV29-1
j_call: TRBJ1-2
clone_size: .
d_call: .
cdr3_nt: TGCAGCGTTGGGGCAGGGGACTATGGCTACACCTTC
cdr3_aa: CSVGAGDYGYTF

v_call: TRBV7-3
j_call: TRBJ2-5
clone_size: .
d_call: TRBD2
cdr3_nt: TGTGCCAGCAGCCGGACTAGCGGGGGGGAAGAGACCCAGTACTTC
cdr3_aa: CASSRTSGGEETQYF

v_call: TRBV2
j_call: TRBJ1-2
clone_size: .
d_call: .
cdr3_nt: TGTGCCAGCAGTTTCGACGGGGGAACTTATGGCTACACCTTC
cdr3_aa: CASSFDGGTYGYTF